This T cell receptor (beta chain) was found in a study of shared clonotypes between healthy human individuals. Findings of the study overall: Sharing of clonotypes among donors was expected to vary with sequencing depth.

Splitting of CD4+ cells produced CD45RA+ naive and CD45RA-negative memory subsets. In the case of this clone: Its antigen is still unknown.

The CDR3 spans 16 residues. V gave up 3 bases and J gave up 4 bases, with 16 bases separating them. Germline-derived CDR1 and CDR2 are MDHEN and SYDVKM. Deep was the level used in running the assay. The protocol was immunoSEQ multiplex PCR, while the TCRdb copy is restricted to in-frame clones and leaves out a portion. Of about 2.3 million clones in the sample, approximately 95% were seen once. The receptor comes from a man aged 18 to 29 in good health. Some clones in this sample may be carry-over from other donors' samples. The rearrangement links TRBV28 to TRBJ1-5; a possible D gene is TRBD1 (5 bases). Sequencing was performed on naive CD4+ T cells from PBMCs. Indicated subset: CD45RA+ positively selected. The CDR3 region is CASSLAIGHFNQPQHF. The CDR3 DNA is TGTGCCAGCAGTTTGGCTATTGGACACTTTAATCAGCCCCAGCATTTT.